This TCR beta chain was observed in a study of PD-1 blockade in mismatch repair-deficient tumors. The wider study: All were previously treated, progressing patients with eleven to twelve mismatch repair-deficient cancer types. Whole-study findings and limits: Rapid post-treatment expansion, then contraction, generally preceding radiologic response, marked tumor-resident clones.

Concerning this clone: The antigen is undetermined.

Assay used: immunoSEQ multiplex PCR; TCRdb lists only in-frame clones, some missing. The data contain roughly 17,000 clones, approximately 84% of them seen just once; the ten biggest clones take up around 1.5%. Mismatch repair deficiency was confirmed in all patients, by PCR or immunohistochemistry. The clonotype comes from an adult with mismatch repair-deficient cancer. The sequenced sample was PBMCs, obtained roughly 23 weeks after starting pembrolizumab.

DNA for the CDR3: TGTGCCAGCAGCTTAAAACTGGACAATGAGCAGTTCTTC. Translated, it gives CASSLKLDNEQFF. This chain connects TRBV11-3 to TRBJ2-1; D is uncertain. Germline V gene data show CDR1 as SGHNT and CDR2 as YENEEA. The CDR3 length is 13 residues. V lost 2 bases and J 5 bases, leaving 7 bases between the germline ends. Full variable domain (missing parts from reference TRBV11-3 and TRBJ2-1): EAGVVQSPRYKIIEKKQPVAFWCNPISGHNTLYWYLQNLGQGPELLIRYENEEAVDDSQLPKDRFSAERLKGVDSTLKIQPAELGDSAVYLCASSLKLDNEQFFGPGTRLTVL.